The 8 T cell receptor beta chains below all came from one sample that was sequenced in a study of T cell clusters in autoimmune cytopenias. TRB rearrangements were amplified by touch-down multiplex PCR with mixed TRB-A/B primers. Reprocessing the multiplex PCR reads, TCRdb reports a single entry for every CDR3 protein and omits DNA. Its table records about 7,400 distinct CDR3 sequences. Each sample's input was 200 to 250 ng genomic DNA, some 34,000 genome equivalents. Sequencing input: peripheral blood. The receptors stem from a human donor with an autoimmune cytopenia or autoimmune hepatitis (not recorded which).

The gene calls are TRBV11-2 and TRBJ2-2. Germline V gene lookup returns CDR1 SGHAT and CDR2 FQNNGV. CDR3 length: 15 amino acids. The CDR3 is CASSLVTGITGELFF.

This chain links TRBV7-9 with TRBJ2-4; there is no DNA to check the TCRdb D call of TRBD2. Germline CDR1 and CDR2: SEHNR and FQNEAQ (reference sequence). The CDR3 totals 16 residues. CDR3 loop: CASSRSGAVPENIQYF. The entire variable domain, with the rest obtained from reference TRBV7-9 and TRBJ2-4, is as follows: DTGVSQNPRHKITKRGQNVTFRCDPISEHNRLYWYRQTLGQGPEFLTYFQNEAQLEKSRLLSDRFSAERPKGSFSTLEIQRTEQGDSAMYLCASSRSGAVPENIQYFGAGTRLSVL.

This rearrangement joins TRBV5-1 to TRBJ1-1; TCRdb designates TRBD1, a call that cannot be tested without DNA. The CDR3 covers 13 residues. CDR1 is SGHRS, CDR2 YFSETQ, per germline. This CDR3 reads CASSGGMNTEAFF.

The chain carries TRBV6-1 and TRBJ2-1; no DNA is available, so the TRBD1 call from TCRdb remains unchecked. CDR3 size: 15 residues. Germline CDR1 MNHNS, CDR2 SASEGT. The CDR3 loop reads CASSERTGQYNEQFF.

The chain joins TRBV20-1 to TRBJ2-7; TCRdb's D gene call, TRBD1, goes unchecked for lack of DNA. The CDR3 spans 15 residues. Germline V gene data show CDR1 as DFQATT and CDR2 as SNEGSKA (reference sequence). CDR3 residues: CSASGGTMSSYEQYF.

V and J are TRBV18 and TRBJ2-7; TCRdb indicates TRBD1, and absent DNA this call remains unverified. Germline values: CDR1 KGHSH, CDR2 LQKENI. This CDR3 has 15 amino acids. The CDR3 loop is CASSPTGQGAYEQYF. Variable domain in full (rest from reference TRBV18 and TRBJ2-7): NAGVMQNPRHLVRRRGQEARLRCSPMKGHSHVYWYRQLPEEGLKFMVYLQKENIIDESGMPKERFSAEFPKEGPSILRIQQVVRGDSAAYFCASSPTGQGAYEQYFGPGTRLTVT.

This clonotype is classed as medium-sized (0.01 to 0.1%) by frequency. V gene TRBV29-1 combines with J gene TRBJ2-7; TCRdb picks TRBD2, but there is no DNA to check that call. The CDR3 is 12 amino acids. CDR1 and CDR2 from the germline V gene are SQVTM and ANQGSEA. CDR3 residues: CSVLPEGNEQYF.

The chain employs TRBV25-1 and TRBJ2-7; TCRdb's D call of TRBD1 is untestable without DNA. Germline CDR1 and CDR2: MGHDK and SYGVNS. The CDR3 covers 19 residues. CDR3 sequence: CASSTNRDRGIEASYEQYF.